The 8 T cell receptor beta chains in this list originate from one sample, sequenced in a study of Graves' ophthalmopathy and Graves' hyperthyroidism. Amplifying from RNA transcripts, the study obtained TCR beta CDR3 regions. HTBI primers primed a first-round RT-PCR, and a second-round multiplex PCR followed. Each CDR3 protein gets one entry after TCRdb re-called the multiplex PCR reads with MiXCR. Here the sample spans hundreds of thousands of distinct CDR3 sequences, roughly two fifths being singletons. The sample was peripheral blood. The receptor set was obtained from an adult man with Graves' ophthalmopathy.

The chain employs TRBV19 and TRBJ1-1; 7 bases line up with TRBD1. After removal of 6 bases from V and 7 bases from J, the junction contained 11 bases not matched to a gene. The CDR3 covers 14 residues. CDR1 is LNHDA and CDR2 is SQIVND in the germline V gene (reference sequence). The DNA for the CDR3 is TGTGCCAGTAGCAGCCGGGACAGAGACTGTGAAGCTTTCTTT. This encodes CASSSRDRDCEAFF.

This clonotype was observed once. The CDR3 DNA sequence: TGTGCCACCAGCGGGTCGACAGGCGACGAGCAGTACTTC. This codes for CATSGSTGDEQYF. V and J are TRBV15 and TRBJ2-7; maybe TRBD1 (6 bases). The CDR3 extends over 13 amino acids. The germline gives CDR1 LNHNV, CDR2 YYDKDF (reference sequence). V lost 5 bases to trimming and J lost 5 bases, with 13 bases between them.

Worth noting for this clonotype: The junction departs from germline at one end; a sequencing error may be responsible. The rearrangement links TRBV10-3 to TRBJ2-5, with TRBD2 matching over 13 bases. Germline V CDR1 and CDR2: ENHRY, SYGVKD. There are 15 residues in the CDR3. CDR3 DNA sequence: TGTGCCAGCAGGCCGACTAGCGGGGGGCAAGAGGCCCAGTACTTC. It codes for CASRPTSGGQEAQYF.

This clonotype was picked up many times. The chain employs TRBV5-1 and TRBJ2-5; 7 bases align to TRBD2. The CDR3 sequence is 14 residues long. The V and J ends lost 2 bases and 2 bases, in that order; junction bases with no gene match: 3. Germline V gene sequence: CDR1 SGHRS, CDR2 YFSETQ. CDR3 DNA: TGCGCCAGCAGCTTAACTAGCGCTCAAGAGACCCAGTACTTC. Amino acids: CASSLTSAQETQYF.

There are a few counts of this clonotype. This chain links TRBV12-3 or TRBV12-4 with TRBJ2-5; D is ambiguous. The CDR3 is made up of 13 amino acids. V lost 4 bases and J 2 bases, leaving 8 bases between the germline ends. The CDR3 nucleotides read TGTGCCAGCAGTTACCCTGATCAAGAGACCCAGTACTTC. Its protein is CASSYPDQETQYF.

This clonotype has at least ten counts. The V gene is TRBV7-8, the J gene TRBJ1-1, with D unresolved. V lost 2 bases, J lost 5 bases, and 9 bases lay in between. This CDR3 is 13 amino acids long. The germline gives CDR1 SGHVS, CDR2 FQNEAQ. CDR3 residues: CASSLSPPTEAFF. CDR3 bases: TGTGCCAGCAGCTTAAGCCCGCCTACTGAAGCTTTCTTT.

With respect to this clonotype: One junction end does not reproduce the germline sequence, and a read error may be involved. The chain recombines TRBV7-6 with TRBJ2-6; D is possibly TRBD2 (7 bases). Per germline, CDR1 SGHVS and CDR2 FNYEAQ. The CDR3 consists of 13 residues. The CDR3 sequence: CASSPAGAYVLTF. In DNA, the CDR3 is TGTGCCAGCAGCCCCGCGGGGGCCTACGTCCTGACTTTC.

For this clonotype: This may arise from a read error, as a much more abundant clone is one base away. Here the CDR3 reads CASSLTGGLYF. The CDR3 DNA follows: TGTGCCAGCAGCCTCACTGGCGGGCTGTACTTC. This rearrangement joins TRBV7-9 to TRBJ2-7, with D possibly TRBD2 on 5 matching bases. The CDR3 spans 11 residues. V dropped 5 bases and J dropped 12 bases, with 14 bases sitting between them. The germline V gene has CDR1 SEHNR and CDR2 FQNEAQ (reference sequence).